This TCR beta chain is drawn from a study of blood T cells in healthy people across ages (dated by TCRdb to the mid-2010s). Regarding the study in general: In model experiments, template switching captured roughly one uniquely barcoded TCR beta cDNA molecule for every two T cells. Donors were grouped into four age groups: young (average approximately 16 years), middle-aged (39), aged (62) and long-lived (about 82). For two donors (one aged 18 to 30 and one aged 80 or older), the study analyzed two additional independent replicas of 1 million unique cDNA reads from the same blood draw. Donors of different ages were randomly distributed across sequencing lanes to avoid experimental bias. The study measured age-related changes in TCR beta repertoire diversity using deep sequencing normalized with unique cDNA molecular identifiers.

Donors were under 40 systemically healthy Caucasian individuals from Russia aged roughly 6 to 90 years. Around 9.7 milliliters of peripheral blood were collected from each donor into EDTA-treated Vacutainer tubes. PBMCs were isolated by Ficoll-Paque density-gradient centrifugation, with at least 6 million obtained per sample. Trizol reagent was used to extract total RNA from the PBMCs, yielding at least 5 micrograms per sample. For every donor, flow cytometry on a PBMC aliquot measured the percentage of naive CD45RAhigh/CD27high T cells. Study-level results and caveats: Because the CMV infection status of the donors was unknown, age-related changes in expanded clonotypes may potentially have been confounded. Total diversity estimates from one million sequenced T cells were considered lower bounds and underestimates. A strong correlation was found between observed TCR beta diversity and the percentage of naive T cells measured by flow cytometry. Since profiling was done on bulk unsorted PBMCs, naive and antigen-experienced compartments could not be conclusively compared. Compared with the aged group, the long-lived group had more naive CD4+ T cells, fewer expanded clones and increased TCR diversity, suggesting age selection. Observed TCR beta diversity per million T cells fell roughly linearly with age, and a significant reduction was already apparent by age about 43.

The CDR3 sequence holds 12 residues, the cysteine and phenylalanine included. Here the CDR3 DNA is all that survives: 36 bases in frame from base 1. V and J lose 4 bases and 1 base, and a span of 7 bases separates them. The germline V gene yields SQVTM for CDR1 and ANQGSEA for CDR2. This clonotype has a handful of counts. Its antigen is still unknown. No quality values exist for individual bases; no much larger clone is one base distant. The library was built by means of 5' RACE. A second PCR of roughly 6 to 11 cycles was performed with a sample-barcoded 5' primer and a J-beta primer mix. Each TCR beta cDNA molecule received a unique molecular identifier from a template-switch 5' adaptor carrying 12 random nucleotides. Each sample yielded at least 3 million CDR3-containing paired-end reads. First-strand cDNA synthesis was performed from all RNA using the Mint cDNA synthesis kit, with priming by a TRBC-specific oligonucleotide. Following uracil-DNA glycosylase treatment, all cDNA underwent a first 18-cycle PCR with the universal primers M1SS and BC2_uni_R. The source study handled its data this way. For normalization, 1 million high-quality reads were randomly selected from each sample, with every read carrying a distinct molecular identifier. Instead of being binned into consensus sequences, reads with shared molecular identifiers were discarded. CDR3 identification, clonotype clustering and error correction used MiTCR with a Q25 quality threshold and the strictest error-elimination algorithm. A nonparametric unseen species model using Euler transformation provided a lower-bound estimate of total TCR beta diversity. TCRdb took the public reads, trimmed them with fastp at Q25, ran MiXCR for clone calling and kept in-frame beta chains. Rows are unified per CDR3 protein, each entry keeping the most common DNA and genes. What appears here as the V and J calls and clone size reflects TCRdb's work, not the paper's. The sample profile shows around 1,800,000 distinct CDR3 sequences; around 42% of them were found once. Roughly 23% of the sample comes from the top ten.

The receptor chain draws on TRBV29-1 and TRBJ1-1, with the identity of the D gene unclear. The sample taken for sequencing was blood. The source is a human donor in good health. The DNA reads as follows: TGCAGCGTTGGCTTTACGAACACTGAAGCTTTCTTT. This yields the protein CSVGFTNTEAFF.